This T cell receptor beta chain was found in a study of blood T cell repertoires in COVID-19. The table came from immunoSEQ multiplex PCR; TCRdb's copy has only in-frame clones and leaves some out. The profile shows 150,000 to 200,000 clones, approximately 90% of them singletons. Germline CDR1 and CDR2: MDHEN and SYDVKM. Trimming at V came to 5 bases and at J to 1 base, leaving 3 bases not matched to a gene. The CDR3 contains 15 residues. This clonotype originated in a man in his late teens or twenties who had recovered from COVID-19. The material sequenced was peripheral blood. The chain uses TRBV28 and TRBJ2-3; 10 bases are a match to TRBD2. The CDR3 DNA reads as TGTGCCAGCAGTCCCGGGACTAGCGGCACAGATACGCAGTATTTT. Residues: CASSPGTSGTDTQYF. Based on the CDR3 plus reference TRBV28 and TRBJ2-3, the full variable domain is DVKVTQSSRYLVKRTGEKVFLECVQDMDHENMFWYRQDPGLGLRLIYFSYDVKMKEKGDIPEGYSVSREKKERFSLILESASTNQTSMYLCASSPGTSGTDTQYFGPGTRLTVL.